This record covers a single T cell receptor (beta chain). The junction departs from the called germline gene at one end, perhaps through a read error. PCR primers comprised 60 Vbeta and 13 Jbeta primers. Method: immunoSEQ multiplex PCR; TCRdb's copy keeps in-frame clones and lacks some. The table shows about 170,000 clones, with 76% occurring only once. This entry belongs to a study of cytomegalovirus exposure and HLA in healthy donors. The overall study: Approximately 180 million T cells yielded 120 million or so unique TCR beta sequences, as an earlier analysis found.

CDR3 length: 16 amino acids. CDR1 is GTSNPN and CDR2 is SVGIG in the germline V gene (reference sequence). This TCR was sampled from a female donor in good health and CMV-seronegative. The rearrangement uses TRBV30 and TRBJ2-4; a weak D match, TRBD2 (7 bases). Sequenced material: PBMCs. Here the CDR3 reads CAWSGAGGGRKNSQYF. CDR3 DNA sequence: TGTGCCTGGAGTGGAGCTGGGGGGGGCCGAAAAAACAGTCAGTACTTC.